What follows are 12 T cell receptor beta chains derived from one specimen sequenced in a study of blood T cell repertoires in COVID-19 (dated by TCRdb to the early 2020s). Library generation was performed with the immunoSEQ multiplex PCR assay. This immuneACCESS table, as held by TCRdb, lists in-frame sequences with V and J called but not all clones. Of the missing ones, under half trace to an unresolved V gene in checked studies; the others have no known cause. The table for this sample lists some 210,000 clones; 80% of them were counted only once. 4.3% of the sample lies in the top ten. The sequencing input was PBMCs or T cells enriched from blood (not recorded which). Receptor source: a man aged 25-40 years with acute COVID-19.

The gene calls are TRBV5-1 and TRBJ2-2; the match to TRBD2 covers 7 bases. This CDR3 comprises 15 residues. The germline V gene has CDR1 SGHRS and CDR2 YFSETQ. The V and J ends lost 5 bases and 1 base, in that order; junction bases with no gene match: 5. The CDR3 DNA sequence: TGCGCCAGCAGTTACGGGGGGAGGAACACCGGGGAGCTGTTTTTT. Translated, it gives CASSYGGRNTGELFF.

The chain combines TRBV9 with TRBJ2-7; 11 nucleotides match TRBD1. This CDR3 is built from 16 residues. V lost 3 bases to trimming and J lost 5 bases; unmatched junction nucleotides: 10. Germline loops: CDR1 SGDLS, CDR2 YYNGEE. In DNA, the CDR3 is TGTGCCAGCAGCGCCGGGACAGGGGGAAATAGGAACGAGCAGTACTTC. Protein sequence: CASSAGTGGNRNEQYF.

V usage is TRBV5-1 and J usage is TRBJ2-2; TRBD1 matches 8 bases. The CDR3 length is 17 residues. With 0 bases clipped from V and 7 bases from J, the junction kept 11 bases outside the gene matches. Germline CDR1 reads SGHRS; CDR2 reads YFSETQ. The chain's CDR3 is CASSLEATGALGGELFF. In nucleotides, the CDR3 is TGCGCCAGCAGCTTGGAGGCGACAGGGGCCCTCGGCGGGGAGCTGTTTTTT.

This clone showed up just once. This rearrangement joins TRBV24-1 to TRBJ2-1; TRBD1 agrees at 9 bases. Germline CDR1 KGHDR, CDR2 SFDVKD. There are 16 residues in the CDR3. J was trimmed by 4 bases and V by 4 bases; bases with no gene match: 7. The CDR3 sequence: CATSDWTGDLYNEQFF. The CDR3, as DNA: TGTGCCACCAGTGACTGGACAGGGGATTTGTACAATGAGCAGTTCTTC.

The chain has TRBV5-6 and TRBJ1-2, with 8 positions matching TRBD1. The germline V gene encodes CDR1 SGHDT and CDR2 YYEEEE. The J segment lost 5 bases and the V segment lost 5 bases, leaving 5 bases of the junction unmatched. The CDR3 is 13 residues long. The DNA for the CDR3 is TGTGCCAGCAGTGGACAGGGAAAATATGGCTACACCTTC. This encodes CASSGQGKYGYTF.

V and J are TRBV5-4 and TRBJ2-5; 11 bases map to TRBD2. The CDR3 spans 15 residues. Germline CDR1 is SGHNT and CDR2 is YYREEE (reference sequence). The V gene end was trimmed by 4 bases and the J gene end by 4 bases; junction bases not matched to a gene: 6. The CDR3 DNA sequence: TGTGCCAGCAGCACTAGCGGGGGTGGGACAGAGACCCAGTACTTC. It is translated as CASSTSGGGTETQYF.

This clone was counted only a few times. The CDR3 protein is CASSLGTAGNTIYF. DNA of the CDR3: TGTGCCAGCAGCTTGGGGACAGCTGGAAACACCATATATTTT. The chain links TRBV5-4 to TRBJ1-3, with D possibly TRBD1 on 6 matching bases. Germline V gene lookup returns CDR1 SGHNT and CDR2 YYREEE (reference sequence). The CDR3 is 14 amino acids. With 0 bases removed from V and 2 bases from J, the gap between germline ends came to 6 bases.

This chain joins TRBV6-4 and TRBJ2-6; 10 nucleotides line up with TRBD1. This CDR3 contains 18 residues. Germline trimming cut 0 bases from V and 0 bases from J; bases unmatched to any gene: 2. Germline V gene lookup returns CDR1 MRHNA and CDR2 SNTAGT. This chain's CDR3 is CASSDSGTGVSGANVLTF. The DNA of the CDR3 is TGTGCCAGCAGTGACTCCGGGACAGGGGTCTCTGGGGCCAACGTCCTGACTTTC.

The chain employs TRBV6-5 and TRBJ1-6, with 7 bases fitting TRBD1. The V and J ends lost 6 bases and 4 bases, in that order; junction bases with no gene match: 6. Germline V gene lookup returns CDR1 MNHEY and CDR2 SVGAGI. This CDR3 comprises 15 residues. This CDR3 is CASRGQMGYNSPLHF. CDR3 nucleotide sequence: TGTGCCAGCAGGGGACAGATGGGGTATAATTCACCCCTCCACTTT.

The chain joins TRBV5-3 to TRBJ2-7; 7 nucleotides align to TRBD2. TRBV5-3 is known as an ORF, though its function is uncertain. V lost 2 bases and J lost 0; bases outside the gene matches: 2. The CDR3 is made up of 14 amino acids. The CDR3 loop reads CARSFGGSSYEQYF. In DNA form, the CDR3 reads TGTGCCAGAAGCTTCGGGGGGTCCTCCTACGAGCAGTACTTC.

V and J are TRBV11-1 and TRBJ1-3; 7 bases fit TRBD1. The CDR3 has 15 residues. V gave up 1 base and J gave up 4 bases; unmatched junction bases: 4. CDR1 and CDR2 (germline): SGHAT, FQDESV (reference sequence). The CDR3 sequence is CASSLETGPGNTIYF. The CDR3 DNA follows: TGTGCCAGCAGCTTAGAGACAGGGCCGGGAAACACCATATATTTT.

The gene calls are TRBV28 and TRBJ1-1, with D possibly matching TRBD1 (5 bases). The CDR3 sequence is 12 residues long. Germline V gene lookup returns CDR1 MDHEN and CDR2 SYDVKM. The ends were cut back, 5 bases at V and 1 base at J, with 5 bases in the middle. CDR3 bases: TGTGCCAGCAGTGGACAGAACACTGAAGCTTTCTTT. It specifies CASSGQNTEAFF.